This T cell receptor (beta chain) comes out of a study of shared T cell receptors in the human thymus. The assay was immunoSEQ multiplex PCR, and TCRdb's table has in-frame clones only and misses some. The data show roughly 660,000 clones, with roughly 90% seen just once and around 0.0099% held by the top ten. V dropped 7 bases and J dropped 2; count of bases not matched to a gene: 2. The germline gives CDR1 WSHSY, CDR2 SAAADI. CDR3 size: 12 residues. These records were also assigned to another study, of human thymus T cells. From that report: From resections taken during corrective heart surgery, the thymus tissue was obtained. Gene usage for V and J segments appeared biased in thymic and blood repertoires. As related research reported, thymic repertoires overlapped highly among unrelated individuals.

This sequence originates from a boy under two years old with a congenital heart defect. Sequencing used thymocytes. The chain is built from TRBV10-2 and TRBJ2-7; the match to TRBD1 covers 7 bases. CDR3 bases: TGCGCCAGCAAACAGGGGACCTACGAGCAGTACTTC. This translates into CASKQGTYEQYF.